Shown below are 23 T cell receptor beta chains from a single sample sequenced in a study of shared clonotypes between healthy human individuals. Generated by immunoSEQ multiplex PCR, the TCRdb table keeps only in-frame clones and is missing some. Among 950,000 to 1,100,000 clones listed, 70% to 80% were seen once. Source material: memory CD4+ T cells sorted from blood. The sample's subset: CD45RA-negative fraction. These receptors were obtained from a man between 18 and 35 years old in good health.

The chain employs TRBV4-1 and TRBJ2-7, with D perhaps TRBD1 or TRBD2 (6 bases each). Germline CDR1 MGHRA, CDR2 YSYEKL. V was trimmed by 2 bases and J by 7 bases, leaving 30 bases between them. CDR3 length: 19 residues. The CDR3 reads CASSQLGGGVSQGSREQYF. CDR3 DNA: TGCGCCAGCAGCCAATTGGGAGGAGGTGTGTCCCAGGGGTCAAGGGAGCAGTACTTC.

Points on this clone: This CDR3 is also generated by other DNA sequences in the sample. The CDR3: CAWKKGPSTDTQYF. CDR3 bases: TGTGCCTGGAAAAAGGGTCCTAGCACAGATACGCAGTATTTT. The chain is built from TRBV30 and TRBJ2-3; D not certain. The germline V gene encodes CDR1 GTSNPN and CDR2 SVGIG (reference sequence). With 4 bases removed from V and 0 bases from J, the gap between germline ends came to 11 bases. The CDR3 extends over 14 amino acids.

CDR3 sequence: CATSRDKRAGEGTDTQYF. In DNA, the CDR3 is TGTGCCACCAGCAGAGATAAGAGGGCAGGGGAAGGGACAGATACGCAGTATTTT. The gene calls are TRBV15 and TRBJ2-3; possible D gene TRBD1, 6 bases. V shed 0 bases and J shed 3 bases, with 19 bases lying between them. Germline CDR1 and CDR2: LNHNV and YYDKDF (reference sequence). The CDR3 is made up of 18 amino acids.

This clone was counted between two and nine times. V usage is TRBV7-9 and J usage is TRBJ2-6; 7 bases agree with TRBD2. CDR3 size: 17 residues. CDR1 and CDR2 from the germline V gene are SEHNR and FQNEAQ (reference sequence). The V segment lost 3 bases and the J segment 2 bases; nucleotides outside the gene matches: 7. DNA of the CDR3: TGTGCCAGCAGCTTCTACGGGGGGACGACTGGGGCCAACGTCCTGACTTTC. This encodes CASSFYGGTTGANVLTF.

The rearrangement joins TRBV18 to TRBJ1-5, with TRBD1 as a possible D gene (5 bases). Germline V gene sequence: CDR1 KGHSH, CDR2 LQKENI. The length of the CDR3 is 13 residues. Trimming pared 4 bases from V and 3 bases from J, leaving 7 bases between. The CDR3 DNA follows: TGTGCCAGCTCACAGGGGACCAATCAGCCCCAGCATTTT. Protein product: CASSQGTNQPQHF.

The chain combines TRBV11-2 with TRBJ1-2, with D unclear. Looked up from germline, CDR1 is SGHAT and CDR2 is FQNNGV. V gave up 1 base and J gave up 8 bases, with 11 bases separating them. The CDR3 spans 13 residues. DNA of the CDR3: TGTGCCAGCAGCTTAGCCGTCGAGGCGGGCTACACCTTC. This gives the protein CASSLAVEAGYTF.

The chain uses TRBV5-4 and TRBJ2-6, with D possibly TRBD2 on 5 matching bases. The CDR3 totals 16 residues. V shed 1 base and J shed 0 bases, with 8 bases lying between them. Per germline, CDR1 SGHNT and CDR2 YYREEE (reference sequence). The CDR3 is CASSLREISGANVLTF. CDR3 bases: TGTGCCAGCAGCTTGCGGGAAATCTCTGGGGCCAACGTCCTGACTTTC.

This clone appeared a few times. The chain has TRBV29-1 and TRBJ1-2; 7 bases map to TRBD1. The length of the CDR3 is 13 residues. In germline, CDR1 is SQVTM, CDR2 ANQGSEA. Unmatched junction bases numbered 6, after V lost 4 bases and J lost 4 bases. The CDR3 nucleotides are TGCAGCGTTGCTGCAGACAGGGTCTATGGCTACACCTTC. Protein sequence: CSVAADRVYGYTF.

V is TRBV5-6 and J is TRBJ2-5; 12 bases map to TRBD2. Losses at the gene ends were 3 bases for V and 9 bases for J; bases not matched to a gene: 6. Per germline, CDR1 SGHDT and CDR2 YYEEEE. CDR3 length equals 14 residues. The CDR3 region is CASSSTSGGWSQYF. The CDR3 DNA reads TGTGCCAGCAGCTCGACTAGCGGGGGATGGTCCCAGTACTTC.

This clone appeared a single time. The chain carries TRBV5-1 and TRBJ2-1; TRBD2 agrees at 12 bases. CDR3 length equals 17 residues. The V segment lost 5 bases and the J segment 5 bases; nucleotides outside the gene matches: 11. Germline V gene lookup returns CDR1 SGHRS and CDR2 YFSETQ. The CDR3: CASRTSGGAVTHNEQFF. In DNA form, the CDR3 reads TGCGCCAGCAGGACTAGCGGGGGAGCCGTGACCCACAATGAGCAGTTCTTC.

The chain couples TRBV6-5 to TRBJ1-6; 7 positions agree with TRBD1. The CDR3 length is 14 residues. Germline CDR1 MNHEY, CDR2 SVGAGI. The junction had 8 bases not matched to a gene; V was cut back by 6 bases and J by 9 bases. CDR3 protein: CASRTGQLVSPLHF. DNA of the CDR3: TGTGCCAGCAGGACGGGACAGCTTGTTTCACCCCTCCACTTT.

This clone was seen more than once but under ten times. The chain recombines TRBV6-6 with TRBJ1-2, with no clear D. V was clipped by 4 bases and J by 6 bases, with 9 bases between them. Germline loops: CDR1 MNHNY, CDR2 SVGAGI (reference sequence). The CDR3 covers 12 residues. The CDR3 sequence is CASSFATDGYTF. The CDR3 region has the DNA TGTGCCAGCAGTTTCGCCACGGATGGCTACACCTTC.

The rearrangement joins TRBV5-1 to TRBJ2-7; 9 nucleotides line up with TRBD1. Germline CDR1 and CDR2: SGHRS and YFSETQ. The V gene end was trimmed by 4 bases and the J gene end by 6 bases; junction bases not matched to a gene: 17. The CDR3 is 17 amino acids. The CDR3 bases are TGCGCCAGCAGCCCCCAGGCCCCTGGACAGGGGAGTACCGAGCAGTACTTC. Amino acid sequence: CASSPQAPGQGSTEQYF.

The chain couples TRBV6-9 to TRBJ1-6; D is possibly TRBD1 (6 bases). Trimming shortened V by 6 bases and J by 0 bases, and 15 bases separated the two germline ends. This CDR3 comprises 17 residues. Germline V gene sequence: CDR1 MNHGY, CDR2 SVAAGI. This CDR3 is CASRPTMTGSYNSPLHF. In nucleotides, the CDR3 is TGTGCCAGCAGACCCACCATGACAGGCTCCTATAATTCACCCCTCCACTTT.

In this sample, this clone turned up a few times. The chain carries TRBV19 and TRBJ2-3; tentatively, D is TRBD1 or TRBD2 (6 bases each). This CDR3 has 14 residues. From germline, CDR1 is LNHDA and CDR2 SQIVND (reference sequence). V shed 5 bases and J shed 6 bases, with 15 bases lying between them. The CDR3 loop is CASSWGARRDTQYF. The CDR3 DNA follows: TGTGCCAGTAGTTGGGGGGCGCGAAGGGATACGCAGTATTTT. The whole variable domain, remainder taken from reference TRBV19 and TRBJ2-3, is DGGITQSPKYLFRKEGQNVTLSCEQNLNHDAMYWYRQDPGQGLRLIYYSQIVNDFQKGDIAEGYSVSREKKESFPLTVTSAQKNPTAFYLCASSWGARRDTQYFGPGTRLTVL.

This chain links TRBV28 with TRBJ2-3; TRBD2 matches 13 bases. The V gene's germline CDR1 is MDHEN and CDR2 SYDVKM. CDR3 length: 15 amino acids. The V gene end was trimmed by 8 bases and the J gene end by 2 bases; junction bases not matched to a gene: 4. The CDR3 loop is CASGGLAGATDTQYF. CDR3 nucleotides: TGTGCCAGCGGAGGACTAGCGGGAGCCACAGATACGCAGTATTTT.

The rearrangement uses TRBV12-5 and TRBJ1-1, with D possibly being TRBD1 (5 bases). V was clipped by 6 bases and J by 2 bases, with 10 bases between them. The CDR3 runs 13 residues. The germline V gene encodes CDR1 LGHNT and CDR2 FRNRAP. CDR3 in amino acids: CASGRDRNTEAFF. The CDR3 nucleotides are TGTGCTAGTGGGCGCGACAGAAACACTGAAGCTTTCTTT.

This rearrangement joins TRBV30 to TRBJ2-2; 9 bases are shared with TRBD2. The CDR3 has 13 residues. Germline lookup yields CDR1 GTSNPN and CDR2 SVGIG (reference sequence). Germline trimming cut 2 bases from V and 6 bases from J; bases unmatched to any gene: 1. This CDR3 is CAWSRTSAGELFF. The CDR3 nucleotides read TGTGCCTGGAGTCGGACTAGCGCCGGGGAGCTGTTTTTT.

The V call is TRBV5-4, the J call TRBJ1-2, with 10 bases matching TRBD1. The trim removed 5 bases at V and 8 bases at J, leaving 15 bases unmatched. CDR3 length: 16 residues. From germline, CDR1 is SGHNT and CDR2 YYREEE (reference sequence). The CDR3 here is CASRIIGTGVTGGYTF. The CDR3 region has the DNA TGTGCCAGCAGGATTATAGGGACAGGGGTAACCGGCGGCTACACCTTC.

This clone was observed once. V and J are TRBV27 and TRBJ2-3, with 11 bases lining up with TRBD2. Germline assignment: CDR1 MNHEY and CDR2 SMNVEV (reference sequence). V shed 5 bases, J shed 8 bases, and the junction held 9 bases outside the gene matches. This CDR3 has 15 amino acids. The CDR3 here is CASSPSGTSGSTQYF. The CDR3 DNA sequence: TGTGCCAGCAGTCCCTCCGGGACTAGCGGTTCTACGCAGTATTTT.

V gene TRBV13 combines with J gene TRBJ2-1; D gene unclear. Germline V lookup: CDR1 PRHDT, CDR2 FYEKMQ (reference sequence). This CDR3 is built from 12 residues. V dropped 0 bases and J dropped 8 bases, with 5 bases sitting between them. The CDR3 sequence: CASSLGFDEQFF. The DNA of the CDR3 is TGTGCCAGCAGCTTAGGCTTCGATGAGCAGTTCTTC.

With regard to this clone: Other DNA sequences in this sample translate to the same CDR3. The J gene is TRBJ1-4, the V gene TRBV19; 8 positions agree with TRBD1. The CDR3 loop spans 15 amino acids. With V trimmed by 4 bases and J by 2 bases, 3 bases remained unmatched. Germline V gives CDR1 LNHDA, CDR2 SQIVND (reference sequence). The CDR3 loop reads CASSSQGATNEKLFF. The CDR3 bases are TGTGCCAGTAGTAGCCAGGGGGCGACTAATGAAAAACTGTTTTTT.

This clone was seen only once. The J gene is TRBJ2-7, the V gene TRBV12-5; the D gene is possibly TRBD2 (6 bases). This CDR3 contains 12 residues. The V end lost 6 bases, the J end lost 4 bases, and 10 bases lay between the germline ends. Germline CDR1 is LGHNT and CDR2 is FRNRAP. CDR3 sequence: CASGRGVYEQYF. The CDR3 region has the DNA TGTGCTAGTGGCCGCGGGGTGTACGAGCAGTACTTC.